This TCR beta chain derives from a study of shared clonotypes between healthy human individuals. Libraries were prepared by immunoSEQ multiplex PCR; TCRdb keeps only in-frame clonotypes and omits some of them. The top ten hold roughly 1.5% of the sample, which has about 1 million clones, under 80% seen once. Trimming removed 3 bases from V and 7 bases from J; junction bases left unmatched: 12. The CDR3 is made up of 16 amino acids. CDR1 and CDR2 (germline): SGHVS, FQNEAQ. Sequenced sample: memory CD4+ T cells sorted from blood. Subset indicated: CD45RA-negative fraction. The clonotype originates from a man aged 18 to 29 in good health. This rearrangement joins TRBV7-8 to TRBJ2-1, with 7 bases that match TRBD2. The CDR3 DNA sequence: TGTGCCAGCAGCTTCCCAGCTAGCGGCGGCGGGAATGAGCAGTTCTTC. This gives the protein CASSFPASGGGNEQFF.